A selection of T cell receptor beta chains follows, all from one sample in a study of blood T cell repertoires in COVID-19. Profiling relied on immunoSEQ multiplex PCR, and the TCRdb table lists in-frame clones only, not all of them. The sample holds 200,000 to 250,000 clones, around 87% seen once. Source material: PBMCs or T cells enriched from blood (not recorded which). These receptors came from a woman aged 25 to 45 with acute COVID-19. The CDR3 runs from the conserved cysteine through the conserved F or W. The D gene is left open where the match is weak. Rows may omit the clone size; those that give it use once, few, many or a size class.

TRBJ2-6 | TRBV2 | TRBD1 | . | CASSEGTGGSGANVLTF | TGTGCCAGCAGTGAAGGGACAGGGGGCTCTGGGGCCAACGTCCTGACTTTC
TRBJ2-3 | TRBV3-1/TRBV3-2 | TRBD1 | . | CASSQGTGVLDTQYF | TGTGCCAGCAGCCAAGGGACAGGGGTGTTAGATACGCAGTATTTT
TRBJ2-3 | TRBV6-4 | TRBD2 | . | CASSDELAATDTQYF | TGTGCCAGCAGTGACGAACTAGCGGCGACAGATACGCAGTATTTT
TRBJ2-2 | TRBV28 | TRBD2 | . | CASSLRLAGGPLGELFF | TGTGCCAGCAGTCTGCGACTAGCGGGAGGGCCGCTCGGGGAGCTGTTTTTT
TRBJ2-7 | TRBV5-5 | . | . | CASSLDGGGTYEQYF | TGTGCCAGCAGCTTGGATGGGGGAGGCACCTACGAGCAGTACTTC
TRBJ2-7 | TRBV5-4 | TRBD1 | . | CASSIGQGGSYEQYF | TGTGCCAGCAGCATAGGACAGGGGGGGAGCTACGAGCAGTACTTC
TRBJ1-2 | TRBV11-2 | . | . | CASSLDRDGYTF | TGTGCCAGCAGCTTAGACCGGGATGGCTACACCTTC
TRBJ2-2 | TRBV11-3 | TRBD1 | . | CASSLAGGFGGELFF | TGTGCCAGCAGCTTGGCAGGGGGCTTCGGCGGGGAGCTGTTTTTT
TRBJ2-3 | TRBV9 | TRBD2 | . | CASSAPTQVAGTQYF | TGTGCCAGCAGCGCTCCAACGCAGGTAGCGGGTACGCAGTATTTT
TRBJ1-2 | TRBV2 | . | . | CASSEWGGGYTF | TGTGCCAGCAGTGAGTGGGGAGGTGGCTACACCTTC
TRBJ1-3 | TRBV28 | . | . | CASSGGGGNTIYF | TGTGCCAGCAGCGGTGGGGGGGGAAACACCATATATTTT
TRBJ2-2 | TRBV5-1 | TRBD2 | . | CASSPQGLDTGELFF | TGCGCCAGCAGCCCACAGGGACTAGACACCGGGGAGCTGTTTTTT
TRBJ1-3 | TRBV28 | . | once | CASSGHNRETGNTIYF | TGTGCCAGCAGTGGTCATAACAGGGAAACTGGAAACACCATATATTTT
TRBJ2-3 | TRBV7-2 | . | . | CASSSVSGSTDTQYF | TGTGCCAGCAGCTCTGTAAGCGGGAGCACAGATACGCAGTATTTT
TRBJ1-6 | TRBV2 | TRBD1 | . | CASTDRANSPLHF | TGTGCCAGCACAGACAGGGCTAATTCACCCCTCCACTTT
TRBJ2-7 | TRBV4-1 | . | . | CASSQVVYSSYEQYF | TGCGCCAGCAGCCAAGTAGTATATAGCTCCTACGAGCAGTACTTC
TRBJ2-5 | TRBV19 | . | once | CASEGGRGETQYF | TGTGCCAGCGAAGGGGGGAGGGGAGAGACCCAGTACTTC
TRBJ1-4 | TRBV2 | . | . | CASRRTGTANEKLFF | TGTGCCAGCAGGAGAACCGGGACTGCAAATGAAAAACTGTTTTTT
TRBJ1-1 | TRBV23-1 | TRBD1 | few | CASVQGTGGSSKVPNTEAFF | TGCGCCAGCGTTCAGGGGACAGGGGGCTCCTCTAAGGTTCCGAACACTGAAGCTTTCTTT
TRBJ2-3 | TRBV30 | . | . | CAWSGHGRDTQYF | TGTGCCTGGAGTGGACACGGGAGAGATACGCAGTATTTT
TRBJ2-7 | TRBV7-3 | TRBD1 | . | CASSLTGTGTFDEQYF | TGTGCCAGCAGCCTAACCGGGACAGGGACTTTTGACGAGCAGTACTTC
TRBJ1-1 | TRBV28 | . | . | CASRKQGNTEAFF | TGTGCCAGCAGGAAACAGGGGAACACTGAAGCTTTCTTT
TRBJ2-5 | TRBV7-9 | . | . | CASSLAGVETQYF | TGTGCCAGCAGCTTAGCAGGGGTGGAGACCCAGTACTTC
TRBJ2-7 | TRBV5-8 | TRBD2 | . | CASSLEGLAQYEQYF | TGTGCCAGCAGCTTGGAGGGACTAGCGCAATACGAGCAGTACTTC